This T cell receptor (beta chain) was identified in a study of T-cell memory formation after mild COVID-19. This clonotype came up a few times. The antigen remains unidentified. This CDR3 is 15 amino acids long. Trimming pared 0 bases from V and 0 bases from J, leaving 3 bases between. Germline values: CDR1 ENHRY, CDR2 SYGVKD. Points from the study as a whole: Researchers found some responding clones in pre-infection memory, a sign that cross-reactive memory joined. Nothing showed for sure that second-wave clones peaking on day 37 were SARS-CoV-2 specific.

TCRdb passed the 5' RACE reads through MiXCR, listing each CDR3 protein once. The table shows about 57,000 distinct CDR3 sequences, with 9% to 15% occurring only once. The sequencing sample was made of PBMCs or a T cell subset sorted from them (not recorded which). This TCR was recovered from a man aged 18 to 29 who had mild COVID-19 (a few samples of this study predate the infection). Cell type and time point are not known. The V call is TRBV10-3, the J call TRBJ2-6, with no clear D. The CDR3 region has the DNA TGTGCCATCAGTGAGTCCAGCTCTGGGGCCAACGTCCTGACTTTC. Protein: CAISESSSGANVLTF.